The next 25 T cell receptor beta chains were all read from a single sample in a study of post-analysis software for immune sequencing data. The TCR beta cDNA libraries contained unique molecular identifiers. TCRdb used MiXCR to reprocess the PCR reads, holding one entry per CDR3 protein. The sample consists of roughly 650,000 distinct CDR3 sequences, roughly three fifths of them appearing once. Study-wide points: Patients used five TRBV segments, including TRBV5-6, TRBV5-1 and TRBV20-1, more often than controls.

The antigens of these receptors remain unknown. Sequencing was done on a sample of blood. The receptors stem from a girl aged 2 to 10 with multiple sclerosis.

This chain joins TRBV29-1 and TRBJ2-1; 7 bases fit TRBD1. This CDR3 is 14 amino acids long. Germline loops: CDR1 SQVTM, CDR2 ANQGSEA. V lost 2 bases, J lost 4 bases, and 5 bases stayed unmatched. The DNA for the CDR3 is TGCAGCGTTGAAAGGGGGCGGTTGTACAATGAGCAGTTCTTC. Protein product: CSVERGRLYNEQFF.

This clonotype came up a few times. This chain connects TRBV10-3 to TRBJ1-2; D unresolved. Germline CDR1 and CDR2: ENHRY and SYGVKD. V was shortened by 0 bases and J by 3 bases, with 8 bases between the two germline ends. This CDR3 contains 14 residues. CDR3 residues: CAISESWGDYGYTF. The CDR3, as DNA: TGTGCCATCAGTGAGTCGTGGGGAGACTATGGCTACACCTTC.

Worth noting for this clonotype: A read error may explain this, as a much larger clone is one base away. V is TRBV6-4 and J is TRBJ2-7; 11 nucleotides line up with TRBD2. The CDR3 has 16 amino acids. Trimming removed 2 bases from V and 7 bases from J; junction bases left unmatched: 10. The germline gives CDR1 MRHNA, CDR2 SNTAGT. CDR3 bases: TGTGCCAGCAGTGACGGAGGACTAGCGGGCCACAATGAGCAGTACTTC. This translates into CASSDGGLAGHNEQYF.

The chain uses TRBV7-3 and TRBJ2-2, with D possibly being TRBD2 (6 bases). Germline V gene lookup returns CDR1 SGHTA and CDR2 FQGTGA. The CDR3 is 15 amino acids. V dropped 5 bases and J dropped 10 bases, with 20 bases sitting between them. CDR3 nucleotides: TGTGCCAGCAGCCCCAGCCTGGGGGGTATGGAGGAGCTGTTTTTT. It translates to CASSPSLGGMEELFF.

The CDR3 bases are TGTGCCAGCAGTGAAGCCCTCGGACGGGGGACCCAGTACTTC. This codes for CASSEALGRGTQYF. The V call is TRBV6-1, the J call TRBJ2-7; D is perhaps TRBD2 (5 bases). Matching the DNA end better, TRBJ2-5 makes the J call doubtful. Germline CDR1 reads MNHNS; CDR2 reads SASEGT. The CDR3 is 14 amino acids.

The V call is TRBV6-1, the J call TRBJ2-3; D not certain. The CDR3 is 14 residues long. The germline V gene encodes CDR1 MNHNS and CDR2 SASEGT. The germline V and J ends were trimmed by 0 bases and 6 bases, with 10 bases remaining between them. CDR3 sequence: CASSEAVEVDTQYF. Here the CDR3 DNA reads TGTGCCAGCAGTGAAGCCGTAGAGGTCGATACGCAGTATTTT.

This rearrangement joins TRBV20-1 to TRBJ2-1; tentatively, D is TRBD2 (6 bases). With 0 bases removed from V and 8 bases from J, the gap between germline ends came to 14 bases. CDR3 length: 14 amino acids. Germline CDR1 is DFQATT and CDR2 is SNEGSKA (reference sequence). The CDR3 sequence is CSARDLARGDEQFF. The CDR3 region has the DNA TGCAGTGCTAGAGATCTAGCTCGCGGGGATGAGCAGTTCTTC.

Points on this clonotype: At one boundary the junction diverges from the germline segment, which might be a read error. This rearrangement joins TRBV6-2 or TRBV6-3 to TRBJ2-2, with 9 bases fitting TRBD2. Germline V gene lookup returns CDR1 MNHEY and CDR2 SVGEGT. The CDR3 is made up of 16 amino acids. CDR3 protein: CASSRGGEQNTRELFF. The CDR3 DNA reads TGTGCCAGCAGCCGCGGGGGGGAACAAAACACCAGGGAGCTGTTTTTT.

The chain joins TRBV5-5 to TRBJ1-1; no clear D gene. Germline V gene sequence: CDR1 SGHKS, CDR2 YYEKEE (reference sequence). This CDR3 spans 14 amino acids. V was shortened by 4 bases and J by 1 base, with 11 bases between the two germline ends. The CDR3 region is CASSQRWGNTEAFF. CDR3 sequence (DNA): TGTGCCAGCAGCCAACGTTGGGGGAACACTGAAGCTTTCTTT.

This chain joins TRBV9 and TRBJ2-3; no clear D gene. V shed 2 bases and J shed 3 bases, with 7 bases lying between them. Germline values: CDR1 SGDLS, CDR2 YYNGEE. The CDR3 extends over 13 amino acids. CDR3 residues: CASSVVGTDTQYF. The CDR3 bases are TGTGCCAGCAGCGTGGTGGGGACAGATACGCAGTATTTT.

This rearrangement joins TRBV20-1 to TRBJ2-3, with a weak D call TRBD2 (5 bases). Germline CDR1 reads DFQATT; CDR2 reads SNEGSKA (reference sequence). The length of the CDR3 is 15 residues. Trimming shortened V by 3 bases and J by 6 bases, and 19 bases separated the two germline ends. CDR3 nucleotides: TGCAGTGCTAGCGGGCTAGCATTTCGCGCGGATACGCAGTATTTT. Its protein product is CSASGLAFRADTQYF.

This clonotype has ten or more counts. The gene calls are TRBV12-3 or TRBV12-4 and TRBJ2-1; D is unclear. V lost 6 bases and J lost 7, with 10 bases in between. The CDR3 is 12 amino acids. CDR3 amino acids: CASSPQGNEQFF. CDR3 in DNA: TGTGCCAGCAGCCCCCAAGGGAATGAGCAGTTCTTC.

CDR3 sequence: CASSRNSGNRTSGRAPDIQYF. For the CDR3, the DNA is TGTGCCAGCAGCCGAAATTCAGGGAACCGAACTAGCGGGAGGGCCCCGGACATTCAGTACTTC. The J gene is TRBJ2-4, the V gene TRBV11-2; 13 nucleotides agree with TRBD2. Germline V CDR1 and CDR2: SGHAT, FQNNGV. The CDR3 contains 21 residues. V trimming: 5 bases; J trimming: 8 bases; junction bases outside the gene matches: 24.

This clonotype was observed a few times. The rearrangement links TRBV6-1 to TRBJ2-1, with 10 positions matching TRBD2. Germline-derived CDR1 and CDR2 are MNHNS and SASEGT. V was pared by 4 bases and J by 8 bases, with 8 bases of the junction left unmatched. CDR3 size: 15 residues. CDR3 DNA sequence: TGTGCCAGCAGTGCTAGCGGGAGTGGCGGCGATGAGCAGTTCTTC. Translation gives CASSASGSGGDEQFF.

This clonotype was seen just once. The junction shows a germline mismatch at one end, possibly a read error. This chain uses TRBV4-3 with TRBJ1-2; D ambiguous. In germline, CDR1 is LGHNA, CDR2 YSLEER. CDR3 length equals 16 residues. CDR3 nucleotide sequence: TGCGCCGGCAGCCAAGATCACCACTCCTCCTTCTATGGCTACACCTTC. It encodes CAGSQDHHSSFYGYTF.

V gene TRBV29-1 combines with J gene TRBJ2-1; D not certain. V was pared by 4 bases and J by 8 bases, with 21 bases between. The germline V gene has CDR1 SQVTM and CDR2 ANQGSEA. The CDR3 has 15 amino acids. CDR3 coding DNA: TGCAGCGTTGGATGGGCGGCACGTGCATCCGATGAGCAGTTCTTC. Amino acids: CSVGWAARASDEQFF.

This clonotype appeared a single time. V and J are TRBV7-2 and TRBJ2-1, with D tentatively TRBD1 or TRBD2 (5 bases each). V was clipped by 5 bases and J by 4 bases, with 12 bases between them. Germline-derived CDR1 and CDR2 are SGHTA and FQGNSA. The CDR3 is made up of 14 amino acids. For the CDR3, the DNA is TGTGCCAGCAGCAAAGGGACCGAGTACAATGAGCAGTTCTTC. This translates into CASSKGTEYNEQFF. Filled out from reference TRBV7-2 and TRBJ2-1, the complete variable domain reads GAGVSQSPSNKVTEKGKDVELRCDPISGHTALYWYRQSLGQGLEFLIYFQGNSAPDKSGLPSDRFSAERTGGSVSTLTIQRTQQEDSAVYLCASSKGTEYNEQFFGPGTRLTVL.

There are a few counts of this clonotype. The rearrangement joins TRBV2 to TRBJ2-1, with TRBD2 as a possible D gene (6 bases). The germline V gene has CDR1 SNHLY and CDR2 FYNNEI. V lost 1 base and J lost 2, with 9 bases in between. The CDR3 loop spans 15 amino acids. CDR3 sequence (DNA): TGTGCCAGCAGTGAAGGGCTAGCGACCTACAATGAGCAGTTCTTC. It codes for CASSEGLATYNEQFF.

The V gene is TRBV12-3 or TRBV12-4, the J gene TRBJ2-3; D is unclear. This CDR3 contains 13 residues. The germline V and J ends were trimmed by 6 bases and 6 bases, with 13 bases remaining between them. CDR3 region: CASSPTSRDTQYF. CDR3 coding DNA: TGTGCCAGCAGCCCCACCTCTAGGGATACGCAGTATTTT.

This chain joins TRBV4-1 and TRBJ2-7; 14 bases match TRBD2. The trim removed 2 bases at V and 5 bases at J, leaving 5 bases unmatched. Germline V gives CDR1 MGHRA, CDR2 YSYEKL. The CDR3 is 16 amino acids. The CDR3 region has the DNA TGCGCCAGCAGCCAAAGGGGGACTAGCGGGAGTGACGAGCAGTACTTC. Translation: CASSQRGTSGSDEQYF.

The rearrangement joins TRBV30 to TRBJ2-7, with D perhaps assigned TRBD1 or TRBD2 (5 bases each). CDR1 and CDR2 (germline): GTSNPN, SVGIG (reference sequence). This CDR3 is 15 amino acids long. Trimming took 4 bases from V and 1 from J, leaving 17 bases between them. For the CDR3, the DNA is TGTGCCTGGAACCCCAGTGGGGGAGAATCCTACGAGCAGTACTTC. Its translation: CAWNPSGGESYEQYF.

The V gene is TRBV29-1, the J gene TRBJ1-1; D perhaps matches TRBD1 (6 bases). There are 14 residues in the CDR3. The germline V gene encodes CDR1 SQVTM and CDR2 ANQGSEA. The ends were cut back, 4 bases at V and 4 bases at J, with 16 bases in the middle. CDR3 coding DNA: TGCAGCGTTGGAGGGGGGGGAGCGGGCACTGAAGCTTTCTTT. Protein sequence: CSVGGGGAGTEAFF.

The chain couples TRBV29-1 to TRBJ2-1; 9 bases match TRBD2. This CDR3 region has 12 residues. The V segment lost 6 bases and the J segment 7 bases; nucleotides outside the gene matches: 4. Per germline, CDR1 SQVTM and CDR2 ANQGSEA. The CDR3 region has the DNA TGCAGCGTAGAGAGCGGGGGGAATGAGCAGTTCTTC. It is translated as CSVESGGNEQFF.

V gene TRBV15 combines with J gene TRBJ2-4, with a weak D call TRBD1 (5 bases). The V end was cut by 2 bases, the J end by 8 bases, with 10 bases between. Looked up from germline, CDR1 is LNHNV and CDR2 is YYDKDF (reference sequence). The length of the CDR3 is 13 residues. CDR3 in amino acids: CATSRQGRDIQYF. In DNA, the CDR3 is TGTGCCACCAGCAGACAGGGTAGGGACATTCAGTACTTC.

CDR3 region: CASSYFGDRGNSPLHF. The CDR3 DNA is TGTGCCAGCAGTTACTTTGGCGACAGGGGTAATTCACCCCTCCACTTT. This chain links TRBV6-5 with TRBJ1-6; 8 nucleotides align to TRBD1. Trimming cost V 1 base and J 6 bases; bases outside gene matches: 5. This CDR3 has 16 residues. Germline loops: CDR1 MNHEY, CDR2 SVGAGI.